This T cell receptor beta chain was profiled in a study of blood T cell repertoires in COVID-19. In the study overall: Sites across the United States, Italy and Spain contributed samples from acute and convalescent COVID-19. From T cells, B-cell-depleted T cells, or PBMCs came the material, which was cDNA or gDNA.

CDR3 length: 13 amino acids. Trimming took off 0 bases at V and 4 bases at J, with 9 bases between the two ends. Per germline, CDR1 GTSNPN and CDR2 SVGIG (reference sequence). As originally analysed: Quantification of nucleated cells was approximated via reference gene primer amplification. Some clones are missing from TCRdb's copy, which holds only in-frame ones; the method was immunoSEQ multiplex PCR. V and J calls and clone size come straight from that table; D and trimming were deduced from the DNA. The sample carries 130,000 or so clones, roughly 90% recorded once. In Seattle, patients joined the study during active infection and were tracked longitudinally.

V and J are TRBV30 and TRBJ2-5, with D perhaps matching TRBD1 (6 bases). This receptor was obtained from a man between 60 and 75 years old with COVID-19, enrolled during active disease. Sequencing was carried out using peripheral blood. The CDR3 sequence: CAWSVSGAETQYF. The CDR3 DNA is TGTGCCTGGAGTGTTTCAGGGGCAGAGACCCAGTACTTC.